This T cell receptor beta chain was captured by sequencing in a study of Ad26.COV2.S vaccination and SARS-CoV-2 variants. Study context: Once or twice, 56 days apart, Ad26.COV2.S was delivered intramuscularly.

Findings of the study overall: Responses of T cells in total may have been underestimated by the TCR breadth and depth analyses.

The treatment: over 15 received Ad26.COV2.S at low or high dose, single or two shots; 5 received placebo; per-sample allocation not given. Following the first vaccine or placebo injection, samples were taken on day 63. As its vector, the vaccine had Ad26, which expressed Wuhan-strain SARS-CoV-2 spike. A note on this clone: Its antigen is currently unknown.

The V end lost 5 bases, the J end lost 2 bases, and 9 bases lay between the germline ends. From germline, CDR1 is LNHDA and CDR2 SQIVND (reference sequence). The CDR3 sequence is 13 residues long. The table came from immunoSEQ multiplex PCR; TCRdb's copy has only in-frame clones and leaves some out. The sample shows 380,000 or so clones, 83% of them seen only once. The sequences come from peripheral blood, collected in a trial of Ad26.COV2.S vaccine versus placebo. The TCR comes from a person between 18 and 65 years old who received the Ad26.COV2.S COVID-19 vaccine or a placebo. V and J are TRBV19 and TRBJ1-2; a weak D match, TRBD1 (6 bases). This CDR3 is CASSRDRNYGYTF. In nucleotides, the CDR3 is TGTGCCAGTAGTCGTGACAGGAACTATGGCTACACCTTC.